This paragraph covers one T cell receptor (beta chain) sequence. Its target antigen remains unknown. No much larger clone is present one base from it, and per-base qualities are unavailable. The collaborating institutions used their own protocols to collect whole blood in K2EDTA tubes. For TCRbeta analysis, collaborator samples were shipped as frozen whole blood, as isolated PBMCs, or as DNA extracted from either sample type. The record originates from a study of blood T cell repertoires in COVID-19 (dated by TCRdb to about 2020). Context from the whole study: Collaborator samples came from the United States, Italy and Spain and covered acute and convalescent phases of COVID-19. The material from the prospective study consisted of cDNA or gDNA derived from T cells, B-cell-depleted T cells, or PBMCs. Subjects who had been exposed to COVID-19, were actively infected with it, or had recovered from it provided the deeply sampled blood TCRbeta repertoires that made up the dataset. A freely available public database, intended as a resource for researchers studying the immune response to SARS-CoV-2, is where the repertoires were released. Samples came from the ongoing ImmuneRACE study (first 160 participants) plus 1,254 subjects from 6 global collaborators. The sample metadata nearly always contained a de-identified subject ID, COVID-19 status, age in years and sex. Where available, HLA class I and class II types were obtained from metadata supplied by the sample provider rather than from assay-based typing. On the study overall, not on this receptor specifically: How much clinical and demographic metadata was included differed by source and by participant, and the metadata was provided uncurated.

TCRbeta CDR3 regions were amplified from genomic DNA by means of the immunoSEQ Assay, a bias-controlled multiplex PCR. As for how the authors treated the data: Within the assay, amplification of reference gene primers was used to estimate how many nucleated cells each sample contained. Sequence reads were collapsed and filtered to measure the absolute abundance of every unique TCRbeta CDR3 rearrangement. Productive Simpson clonality was computed per sample as the square root of Simpson's diversity index over productive rearrangements. TCRdb's version of the immuneACCESS table is confined to in-frame rearrangements and falls short of the full clone set. An unresolved V gene accounts for under half of the shortfall where checked; the remainder is of unknown origin. V and J calls and clone size come straight from that table; D and trimming were deduced from the DNA. Recorded for this sample are 60,000 to 75,000 clones; approximately 79% of them occurred a single time. The ten most abundant clones make up 26% of the sample.

The CDR3 starts with the cysteine, ends with the phenylalanine, and has 13 residues. Just the 39-base CDR3 DNA is kept, in frame starting at base 1. The germline V gene (reference sequence) yields MNHEY for CDR1 and SMNVEV for CDR2. Here V drops 6 bases and J drops 13 bases, and the junction holds 7 bases not matched to any gene. This receptor was taken from a man aged 60-69 years with active or convalescent COVID-19. The chain couples TRBV27 to TRBJ2-1; 12 central nucleotides agree with TRBD2. Input material: peripheral blood. The nucleotides are TGTGCCAGCAGACTAGCGGGGGGACGATACCAGTTCTTC. It translates to CASRLAGGRYQFF.